This T cell receptor beta chain was captured in a study of blood T cell repertoires in COVID-19. In the study overall: Both acute and convalescent COVID-19 samples were obtained from the United States, Italy and Spain. The cDNA or gDNA used as material had been derived from T cells, B-cell-depleted T cells, or PBMCs.

This clone occurred a few times. Seattle's cohort entered during active infection and was followed longitudinally. V was clipped by 2 bases and J by 3 bases; unmatched bases: 3. The CDR3 is 14 amino acids. Germline-derived CDR1 and CDR2 are KGHSH and LQKENI. In the original analysis: For nucleated cells, counts were estimated from reference gene primer amplification. The protocol was immunoSEQ multiplex PCR, while the TCRdb copy is restricted to in-frame clones and leaves out a portion. V and J calls and clone size come straight from that table; D and trimming were deduced from the DNA. The sample lists 250,000 to 300,000 clones, 75% to 90% occurring once.

The chain uses TRBV18 and TRBJ1-2; 7 bases map to TRBD1. Sequences were obtained from peripheral blood. This receptor was taken from a woman in her sixties or seventies with COVID-19, enrolled during active disease. The CDR3: CASSPDRVYYGYTF. In nucleotides, the CDR3 is TGTGCCAGCTCACCAGACAGGGTATACTATGGCTACACCTTC.